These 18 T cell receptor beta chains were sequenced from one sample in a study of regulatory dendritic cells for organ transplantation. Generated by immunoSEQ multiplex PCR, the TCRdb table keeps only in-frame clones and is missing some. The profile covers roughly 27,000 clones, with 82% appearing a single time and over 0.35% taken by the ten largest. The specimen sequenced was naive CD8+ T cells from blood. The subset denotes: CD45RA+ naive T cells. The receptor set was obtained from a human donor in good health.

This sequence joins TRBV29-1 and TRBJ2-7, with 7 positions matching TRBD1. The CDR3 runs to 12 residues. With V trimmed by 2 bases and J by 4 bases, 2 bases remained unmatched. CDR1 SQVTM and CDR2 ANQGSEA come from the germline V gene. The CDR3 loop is CSVELQGYEQYF. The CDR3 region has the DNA TGCAGCGTTGAACTACAGGGGTACGAGCAGTACTTC.

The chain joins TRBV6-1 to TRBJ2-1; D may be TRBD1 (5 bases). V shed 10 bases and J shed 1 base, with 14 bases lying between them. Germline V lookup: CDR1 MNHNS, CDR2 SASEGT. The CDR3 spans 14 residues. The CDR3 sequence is CAISYRSSYNEQFF. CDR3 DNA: TGTGCCATTTCCTACAGGAGTTCCTACAATGAGCAGTTCTTC.

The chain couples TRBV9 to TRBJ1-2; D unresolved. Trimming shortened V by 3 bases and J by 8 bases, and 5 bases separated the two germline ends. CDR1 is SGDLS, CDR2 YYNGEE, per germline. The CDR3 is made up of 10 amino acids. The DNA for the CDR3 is TGTGCCAGCAGCGACAAAGGCTACACCTTC. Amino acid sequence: CASSDKGYTF.

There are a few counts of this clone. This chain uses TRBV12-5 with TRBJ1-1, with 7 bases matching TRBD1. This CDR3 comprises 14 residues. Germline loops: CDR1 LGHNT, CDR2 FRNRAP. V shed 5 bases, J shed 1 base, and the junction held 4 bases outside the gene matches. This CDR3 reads CASGATGWNTEAFF. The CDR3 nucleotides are TGTGCTAGTGGTGCGACAGGGTGGAACACTGAAGCTTTCTTT.

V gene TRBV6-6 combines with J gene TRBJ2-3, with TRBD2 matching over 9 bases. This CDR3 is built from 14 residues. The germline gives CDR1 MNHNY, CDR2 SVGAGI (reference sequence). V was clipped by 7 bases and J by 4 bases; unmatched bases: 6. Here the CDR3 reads CASNLAGGADTQYF. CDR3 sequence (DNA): TGTGCCAGCAACCTGGCGGGGGGGGCAGATACGCAGTATTTT.

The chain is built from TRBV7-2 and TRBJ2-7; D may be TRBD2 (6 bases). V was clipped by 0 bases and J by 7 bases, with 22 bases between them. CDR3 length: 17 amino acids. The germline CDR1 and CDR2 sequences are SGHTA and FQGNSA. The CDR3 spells CASSLAAYAGIVDEQYF. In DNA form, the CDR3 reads TGTGCCAGCAGCTTAGCGGCGTATGCGGGGATCGTGGATGAGCAGTACTTC.

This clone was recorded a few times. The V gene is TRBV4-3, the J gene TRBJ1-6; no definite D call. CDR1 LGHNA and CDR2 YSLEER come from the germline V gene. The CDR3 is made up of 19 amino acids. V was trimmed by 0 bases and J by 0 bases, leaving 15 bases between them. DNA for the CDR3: TGCGCCAGCAGCCAAGACGGTGGGAGGATTAGCTCCTATAATTCACCCCTCCACTTT. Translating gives CASSQDGGRISSYNSPLHF.

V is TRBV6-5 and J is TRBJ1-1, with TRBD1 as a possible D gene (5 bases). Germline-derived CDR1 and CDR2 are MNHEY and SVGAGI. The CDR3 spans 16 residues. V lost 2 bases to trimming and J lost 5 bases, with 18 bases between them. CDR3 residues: CASSYMWGDRETEAFF. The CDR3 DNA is TGTGCCAGCAGTTACATGTGGGGGGATCGGGAAACTGAAGCTTTCTTT.

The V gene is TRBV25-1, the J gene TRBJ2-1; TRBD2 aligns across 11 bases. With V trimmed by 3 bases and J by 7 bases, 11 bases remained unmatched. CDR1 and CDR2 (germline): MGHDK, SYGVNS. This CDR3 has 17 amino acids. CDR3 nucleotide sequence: TGTGCCAGCAGTGATAGCGGGGGGGCCGAGATGAGGAATGAGCAGTTCTTC. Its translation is CASSDSGGAEMRNEQFF.

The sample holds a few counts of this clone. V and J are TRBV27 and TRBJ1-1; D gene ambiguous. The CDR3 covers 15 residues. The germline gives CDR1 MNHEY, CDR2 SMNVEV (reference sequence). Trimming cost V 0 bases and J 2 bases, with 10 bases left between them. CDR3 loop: CASSLSNSFNTEAFF. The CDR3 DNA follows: TGTGCCAGCAGTTTATCGAACAGTTTCAACACTGAAGCTTTCTTT.

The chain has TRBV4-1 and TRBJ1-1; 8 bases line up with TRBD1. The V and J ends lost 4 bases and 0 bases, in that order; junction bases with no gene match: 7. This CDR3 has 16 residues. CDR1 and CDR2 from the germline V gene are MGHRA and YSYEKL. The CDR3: CASSPRDRQMNTEAFF. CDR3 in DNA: TGCGCCAGCAGCCCGAGGGACAGGCAGATGAACACTGAAGCTTTCTTT.

The CDR3 sequence: CASSLERLAGRETQYF. In DNA form, the CDR3 reads TGTGCCAGCAGCTTAGAGCGGCTAGCGGGGCGAGAGACCCAGTACTTC. The chain joins TRBV11-2 to TRBJ2-5, with TRBD2 matching 9 bases. The CDR3 runs 16 residues. Germline V CDR1 and CDR2: SGHAT, FQNNGV. With 0 bases clipped from V and 4 bases from J, the junction kept 6 bases outside the gene matches.

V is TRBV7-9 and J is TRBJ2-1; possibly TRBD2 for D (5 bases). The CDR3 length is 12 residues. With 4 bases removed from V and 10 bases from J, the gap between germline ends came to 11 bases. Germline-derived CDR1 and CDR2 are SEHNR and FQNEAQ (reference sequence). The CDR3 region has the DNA TGTGCCAGCAGCTCACAGCGGTTGGAGCAGTTCTTC. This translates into CASSSQRLEQFF. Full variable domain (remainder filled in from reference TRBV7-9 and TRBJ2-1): DTGVSQNPRHKITKRGQNVTFRCDPISEHNRLYWYRQTLGQGPEFLTYFQNEAQLEKSRLLSDRFSAERPKGSFSTLEIQRTEQGDSAMYLCASSSQRLEQFFGPGTRLTVL.

The CDR3 nucleotides are TGTGCCAGCAGCGCTTGGGACAGGCCCACTGAAGCTTTCTTT. The encoded protein is CASSAWDRPTEAFF. V is TRBV9 and J is TRBJ1-1, with TRBD1 identical over 8 bases. The CDR3 loop spans 14 amino acids. Per the germline V gene, CDR1 is SGDLS and CDR2 is YYNGEE. V gave up 3 bases and J gave up 4 bases; unmatched junction bases: 5.

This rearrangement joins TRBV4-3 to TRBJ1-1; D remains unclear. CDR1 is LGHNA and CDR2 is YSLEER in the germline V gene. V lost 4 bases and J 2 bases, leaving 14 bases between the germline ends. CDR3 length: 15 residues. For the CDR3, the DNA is TGCGCCAGCAGCCCCAGCCAGAGACTTAACACTGAAGCTTTCTTT. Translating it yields CASSPSQRLNTEAFF.

The CDR3 DNA sequence: TGTGCCAGCAGCTTAGGGCTAGCGGGCTACGAGCAGTACTTC. The encoded protein is CASSLGLAGYEQYF. This rearrangement joins TRBV7-6 to TRBJ2-7; 8 bases are a match to TRBD2. The CDR3 runs 14 residues. Germline-derived CDR1 and CDR2 are SGHVS and FNYEAQ. V gave up 1 base and J gave up 3 bases; unmatched junction bases: 2. Looking up the rest from reference TRBV7-6 and TRBJ2-7 gives the full variable domain: GAGVSQSPRYKVTKRGQDVALRCDPISGHVSLYWYRQALGQGPEFLTYFNYEAQQDKSGLPNDRFSAERPEGSISTLTIQRTEQRDSAMYRCASSLGLAGYEQYFGPGTRLTVT.

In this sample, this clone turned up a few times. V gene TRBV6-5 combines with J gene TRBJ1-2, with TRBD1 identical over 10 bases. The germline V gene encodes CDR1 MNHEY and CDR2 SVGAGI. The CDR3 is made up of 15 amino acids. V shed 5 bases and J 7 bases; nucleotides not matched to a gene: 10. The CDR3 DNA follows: TGTGCCAGCAGTGCTTCGGGACAGGGGATCAGTGGCTACACCTTC. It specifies CASSASGQGISGYTF.

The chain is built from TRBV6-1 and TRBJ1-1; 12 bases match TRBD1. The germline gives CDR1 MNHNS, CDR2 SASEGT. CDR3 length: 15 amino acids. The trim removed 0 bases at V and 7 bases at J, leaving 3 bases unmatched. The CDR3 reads CASSEAGTGGLEAFF. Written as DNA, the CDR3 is TGTGCCAGCAGTGAAGCCGGGACAGGGGGCCTTGAAGCTTTCTTT.